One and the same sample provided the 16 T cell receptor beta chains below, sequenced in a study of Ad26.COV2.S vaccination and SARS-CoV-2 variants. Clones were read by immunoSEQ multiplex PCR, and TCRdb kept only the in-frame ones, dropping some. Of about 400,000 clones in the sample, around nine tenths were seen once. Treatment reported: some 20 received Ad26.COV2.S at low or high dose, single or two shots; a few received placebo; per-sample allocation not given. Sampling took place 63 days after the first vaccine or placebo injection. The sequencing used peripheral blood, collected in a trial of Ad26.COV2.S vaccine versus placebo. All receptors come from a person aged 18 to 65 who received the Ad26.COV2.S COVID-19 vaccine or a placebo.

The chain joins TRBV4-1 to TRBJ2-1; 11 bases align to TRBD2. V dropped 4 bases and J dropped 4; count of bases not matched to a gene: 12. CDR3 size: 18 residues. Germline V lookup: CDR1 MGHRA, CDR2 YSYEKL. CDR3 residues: CASSRPELGTSGYNEQFF. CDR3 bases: TGCGCCAGCAGCCGCCCAGAGCTAGGGACTAGCGGATACAATGAGCAGTTCTTC.

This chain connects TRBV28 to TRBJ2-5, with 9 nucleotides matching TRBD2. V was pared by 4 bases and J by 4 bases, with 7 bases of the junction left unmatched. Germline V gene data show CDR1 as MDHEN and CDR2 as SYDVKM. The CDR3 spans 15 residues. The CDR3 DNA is TGTGCCAGCAGTTGGGGATCACTAGCGGGAGAGACCCAGTACTTC. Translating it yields CASSWGSLAGETQYF.

The CDR3 region is CASTDPSVAYEQYF. The CDR3 nucleotides are TGTGCCAGCACAGACCCTAGCGTCGCCTACGAGCAGTACTTC. This chain connects TRBV6-6 to TRBJ2-7; D perhaps matches TRBD2 (6 bases). The germline V gene has CDR1 MNHNY and CDR2 SVGAGI (reference sequence). V gave up 7 bases and J gave up 2 bases, with 15 bases separating them. The CDR3 consists of 14 residues.

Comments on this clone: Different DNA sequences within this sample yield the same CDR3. CDR3 bases: TGTGCCAGCAGCCAAGATGTTAGACAGCCCCAGCATTTT. Residues: CASSQDVRQPQHF. This chain connects TRBV4-2 to TRBJ1-5; D is unresolved. Germline V lookup: CDR1 LGHNA, CDR2 YNFKEQ. Trimming pared 0 bases from V and 7 bases from J, leaving 7 bases between. The CDR3 totals 13 residues.

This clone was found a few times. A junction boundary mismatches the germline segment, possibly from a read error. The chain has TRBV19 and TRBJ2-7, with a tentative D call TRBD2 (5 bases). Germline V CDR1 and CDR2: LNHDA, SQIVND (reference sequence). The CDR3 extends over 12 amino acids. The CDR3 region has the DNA TGTGCCAGCAGTATTCGGGGATACGAGCAGTACTTC. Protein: CASSIRGYEQYF.

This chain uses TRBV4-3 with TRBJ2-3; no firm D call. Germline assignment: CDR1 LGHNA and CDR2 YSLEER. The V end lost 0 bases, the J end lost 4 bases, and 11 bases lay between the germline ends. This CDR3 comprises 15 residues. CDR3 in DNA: TGCGCCAGCAGCCAAGATAATGTCTCCCCAGATACGCAGTATTTT. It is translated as CASSQDNVSPDTQYF.

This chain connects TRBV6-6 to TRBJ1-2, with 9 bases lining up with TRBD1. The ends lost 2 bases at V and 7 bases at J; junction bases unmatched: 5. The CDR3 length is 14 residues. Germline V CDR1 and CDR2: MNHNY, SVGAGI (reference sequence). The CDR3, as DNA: TGTGCCAGCAGTTACCATCGACAGGGGGGTGGCTACACCTTC. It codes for CASSYHRQGGGYTF.

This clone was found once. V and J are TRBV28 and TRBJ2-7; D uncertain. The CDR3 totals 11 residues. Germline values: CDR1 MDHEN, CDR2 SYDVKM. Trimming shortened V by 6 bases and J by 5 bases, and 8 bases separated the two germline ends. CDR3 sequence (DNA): TGTGCCAGCAGCTGGGCGGACGAGCAGTACTTC. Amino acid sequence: CASSWADEQYF.

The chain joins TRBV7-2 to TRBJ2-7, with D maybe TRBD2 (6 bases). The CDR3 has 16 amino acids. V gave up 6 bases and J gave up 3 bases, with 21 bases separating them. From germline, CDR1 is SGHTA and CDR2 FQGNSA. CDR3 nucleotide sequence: TGTGCCAGCAGGGAGGAGGCGGGATCCCTTTTCTACGAGCAGTACTTC. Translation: CASREEAGSLFYEQYF.

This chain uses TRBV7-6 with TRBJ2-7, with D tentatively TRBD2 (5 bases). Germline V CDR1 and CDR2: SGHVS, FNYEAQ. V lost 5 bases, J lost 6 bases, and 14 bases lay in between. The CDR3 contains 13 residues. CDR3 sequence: CASSPSRAGEQYF. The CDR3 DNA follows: TGTGCCAGCAGCCCGAGTAGGGCGGGCGAGCAGTACTTC. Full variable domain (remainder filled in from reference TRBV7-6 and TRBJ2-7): GAGVSQSPRYKVTKRGQDVALRCDPISGHVSLYWYRQALGQGPEFLTYFNYEAQQDKSGLPNDRFSAERPEGSISTLTIQRTEQRDSAMYRCASSPSRAGEQYFGPGTRLTVT.

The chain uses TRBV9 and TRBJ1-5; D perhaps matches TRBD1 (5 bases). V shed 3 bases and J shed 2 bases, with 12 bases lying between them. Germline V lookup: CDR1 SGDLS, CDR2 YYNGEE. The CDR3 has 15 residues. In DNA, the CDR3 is TGTGCCAGCAGCGAGTCGTTAGGGGGCAATCAGCCCCAGCATTTT. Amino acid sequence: CASSESLGGNQPQHF.

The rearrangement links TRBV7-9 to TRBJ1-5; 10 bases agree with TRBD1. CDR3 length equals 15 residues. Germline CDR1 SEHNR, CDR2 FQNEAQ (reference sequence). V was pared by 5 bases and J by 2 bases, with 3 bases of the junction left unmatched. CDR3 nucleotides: TGTGCCAGCAGCCCCGGGACAGGGGGCAATCAGCCCCAGCATTTT. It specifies CASSPGTGGNQPQHF.

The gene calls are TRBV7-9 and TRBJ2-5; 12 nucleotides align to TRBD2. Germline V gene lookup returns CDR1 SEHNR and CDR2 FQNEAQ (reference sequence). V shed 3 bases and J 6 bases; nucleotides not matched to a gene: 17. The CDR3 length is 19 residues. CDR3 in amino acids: CASSFDTRPTSGRLKTQYF. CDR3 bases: TGTGCCAGCAGCTTCGACACGAGACCTACTAGCGGGAGGCTGAAGACCCAGTACTTC.

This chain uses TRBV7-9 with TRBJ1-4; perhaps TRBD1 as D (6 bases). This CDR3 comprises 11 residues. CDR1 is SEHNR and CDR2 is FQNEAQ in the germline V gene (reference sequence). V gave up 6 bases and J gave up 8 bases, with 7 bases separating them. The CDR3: CASSQGEKLFF. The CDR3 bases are TGTGCCAGCAGTCAGGGGGAAAAACTGTTTTTT.

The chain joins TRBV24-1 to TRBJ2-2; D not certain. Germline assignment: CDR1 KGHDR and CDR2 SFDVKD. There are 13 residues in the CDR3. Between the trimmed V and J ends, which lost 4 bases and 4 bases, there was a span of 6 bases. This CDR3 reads CATSERVTGELFF. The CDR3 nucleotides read TGTGCCACCAGTGAGCGTGTCACCGGGGAGCTGTTTTTT.

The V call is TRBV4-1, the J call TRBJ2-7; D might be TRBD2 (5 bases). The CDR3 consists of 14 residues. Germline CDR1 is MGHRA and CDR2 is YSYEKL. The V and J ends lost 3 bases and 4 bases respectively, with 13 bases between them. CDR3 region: CASSHTTGEYEQYF. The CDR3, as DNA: TGCGCCAGCAGCCACACTACCGGGGAGTACGAGCAGTACTTC.